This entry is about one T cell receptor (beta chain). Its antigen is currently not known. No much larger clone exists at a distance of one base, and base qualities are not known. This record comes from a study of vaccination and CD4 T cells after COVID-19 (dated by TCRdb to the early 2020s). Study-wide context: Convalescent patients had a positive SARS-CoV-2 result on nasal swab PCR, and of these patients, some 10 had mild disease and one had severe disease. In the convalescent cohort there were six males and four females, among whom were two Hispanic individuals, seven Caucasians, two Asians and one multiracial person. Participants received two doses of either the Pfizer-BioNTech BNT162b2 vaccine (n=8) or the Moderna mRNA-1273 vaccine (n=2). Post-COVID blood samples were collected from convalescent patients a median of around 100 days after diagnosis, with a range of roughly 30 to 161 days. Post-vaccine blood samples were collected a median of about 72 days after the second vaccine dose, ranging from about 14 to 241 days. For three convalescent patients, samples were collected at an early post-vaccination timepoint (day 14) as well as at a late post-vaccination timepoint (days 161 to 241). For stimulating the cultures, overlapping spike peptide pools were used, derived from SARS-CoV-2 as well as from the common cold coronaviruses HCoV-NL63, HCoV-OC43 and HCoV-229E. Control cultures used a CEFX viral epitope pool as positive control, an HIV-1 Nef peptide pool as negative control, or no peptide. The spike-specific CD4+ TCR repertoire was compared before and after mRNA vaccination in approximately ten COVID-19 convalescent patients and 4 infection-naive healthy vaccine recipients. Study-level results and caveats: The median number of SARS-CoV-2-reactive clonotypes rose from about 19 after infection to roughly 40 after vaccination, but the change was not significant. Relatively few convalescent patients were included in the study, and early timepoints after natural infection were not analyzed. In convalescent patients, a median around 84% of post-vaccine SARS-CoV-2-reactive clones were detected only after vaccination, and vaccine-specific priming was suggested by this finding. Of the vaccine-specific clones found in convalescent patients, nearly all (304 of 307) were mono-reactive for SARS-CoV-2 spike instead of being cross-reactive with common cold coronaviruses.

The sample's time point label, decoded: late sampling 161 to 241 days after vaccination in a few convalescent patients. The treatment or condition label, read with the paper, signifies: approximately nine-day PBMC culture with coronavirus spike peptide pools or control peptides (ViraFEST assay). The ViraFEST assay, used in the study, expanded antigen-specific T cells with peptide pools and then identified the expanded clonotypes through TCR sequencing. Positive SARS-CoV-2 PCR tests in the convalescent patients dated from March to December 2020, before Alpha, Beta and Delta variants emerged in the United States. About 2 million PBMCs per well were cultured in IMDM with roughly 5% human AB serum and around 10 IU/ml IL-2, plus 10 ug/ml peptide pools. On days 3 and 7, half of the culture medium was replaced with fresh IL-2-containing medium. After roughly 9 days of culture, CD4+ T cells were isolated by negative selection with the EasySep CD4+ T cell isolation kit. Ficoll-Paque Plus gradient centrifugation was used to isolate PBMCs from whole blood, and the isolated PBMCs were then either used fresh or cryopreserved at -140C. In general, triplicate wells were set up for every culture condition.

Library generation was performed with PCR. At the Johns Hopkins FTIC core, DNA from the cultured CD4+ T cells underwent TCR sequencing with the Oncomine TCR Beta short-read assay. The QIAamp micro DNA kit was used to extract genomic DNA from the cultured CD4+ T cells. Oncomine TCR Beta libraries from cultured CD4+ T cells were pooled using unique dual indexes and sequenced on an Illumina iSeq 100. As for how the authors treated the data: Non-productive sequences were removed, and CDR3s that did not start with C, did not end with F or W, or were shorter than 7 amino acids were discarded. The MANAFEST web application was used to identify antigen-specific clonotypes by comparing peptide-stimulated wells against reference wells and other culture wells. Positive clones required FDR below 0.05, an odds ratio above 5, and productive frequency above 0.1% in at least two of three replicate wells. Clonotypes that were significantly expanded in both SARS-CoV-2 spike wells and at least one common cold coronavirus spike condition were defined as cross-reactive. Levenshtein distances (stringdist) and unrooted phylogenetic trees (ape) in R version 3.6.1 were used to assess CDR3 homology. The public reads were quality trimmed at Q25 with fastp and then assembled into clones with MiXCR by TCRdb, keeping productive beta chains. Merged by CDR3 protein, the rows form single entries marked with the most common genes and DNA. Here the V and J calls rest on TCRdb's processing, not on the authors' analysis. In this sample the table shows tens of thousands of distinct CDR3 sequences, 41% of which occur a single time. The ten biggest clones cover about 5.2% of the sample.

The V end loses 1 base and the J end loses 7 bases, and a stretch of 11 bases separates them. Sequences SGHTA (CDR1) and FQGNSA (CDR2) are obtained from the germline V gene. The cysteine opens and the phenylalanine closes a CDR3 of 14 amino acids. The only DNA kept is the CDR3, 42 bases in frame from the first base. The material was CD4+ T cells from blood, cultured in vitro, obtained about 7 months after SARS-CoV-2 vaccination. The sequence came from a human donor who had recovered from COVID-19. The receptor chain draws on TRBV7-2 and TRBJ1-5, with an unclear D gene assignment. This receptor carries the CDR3 CASSLDALGQPQHF. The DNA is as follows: TGTGCCAGCAGCTTAGACGCCCTCGGACAGCCCCAGCATTTT. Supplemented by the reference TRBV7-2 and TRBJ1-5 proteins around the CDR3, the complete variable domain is GAGVSQSPSNKVTEKGKDVELRCDPISGHTALYWYRQSLGQGLEFLIYFQGNSAPDKSGLPSDRFSAERTGGSVSTLTIQRTQQEDSAVYLCASSLDALGQPQHFGDGTRLSIL.